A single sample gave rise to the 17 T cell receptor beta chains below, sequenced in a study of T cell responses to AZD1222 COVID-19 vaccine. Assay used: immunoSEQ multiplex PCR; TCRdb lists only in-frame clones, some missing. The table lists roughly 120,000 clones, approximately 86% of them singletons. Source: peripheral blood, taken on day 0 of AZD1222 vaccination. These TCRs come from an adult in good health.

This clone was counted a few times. The chain's CDR3 is CASSIGTVSNQPQHF. The CDR3 nucleotides read TGCGCCAGCAGCATAGGGACCGTGAGCAATCAGCCCCAGCATTTT. The V gene is TRBV5-1, the J gene TRBJ1-5, with D possibly matching TRBD1 (5 bases). Trimming shortened V by 4 bases and J by 1 base, and 12 bases separated the two germline ends. Germline V gives CDR1 SGHRS, CDR2 YFSETQ. The CDR3 sequence is 15 residues long.

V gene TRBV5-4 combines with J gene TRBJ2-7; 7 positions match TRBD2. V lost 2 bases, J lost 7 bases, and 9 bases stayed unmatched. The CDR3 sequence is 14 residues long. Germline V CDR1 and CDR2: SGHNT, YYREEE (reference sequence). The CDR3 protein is CASSFGGRAGEQYF. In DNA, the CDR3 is TGTGCCAGCAGCTTCGGAGGGAGGGCCGGTGAGCAGTACTTC.

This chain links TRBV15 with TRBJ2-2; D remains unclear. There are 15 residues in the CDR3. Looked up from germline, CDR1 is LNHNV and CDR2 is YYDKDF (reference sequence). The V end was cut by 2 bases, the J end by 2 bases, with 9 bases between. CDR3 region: CATSRPGINTGELFF. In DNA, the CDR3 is TGTGCCACCAGCAGACCCGGAATAAACACCGGGGAGCTGTTTTTT.

CDR3 in amino acids: CATQGTNTEAFF. For the CDR3, the DNA is TGTGCCACTCAGGGGACGAACACTGAAGCTTTCTTT. V and J are TRBV2 and TRBJ1-1; maybe TRBD1 (6 bases). This CDR3 spans 12 amino acids. Germline CDR1 is SNHLY and CDR2 is FYNNEI. Trimming took 10 bases from V and 1 from J, leaving 10 bases between them.

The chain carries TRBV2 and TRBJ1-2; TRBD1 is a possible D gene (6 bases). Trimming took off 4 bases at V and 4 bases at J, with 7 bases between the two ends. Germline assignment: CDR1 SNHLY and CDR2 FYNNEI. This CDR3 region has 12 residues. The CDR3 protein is CASSAGAYGYTF. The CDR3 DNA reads TGTGCCAGCAGTGCAGGGGCCTATGGCTACACCTTC.

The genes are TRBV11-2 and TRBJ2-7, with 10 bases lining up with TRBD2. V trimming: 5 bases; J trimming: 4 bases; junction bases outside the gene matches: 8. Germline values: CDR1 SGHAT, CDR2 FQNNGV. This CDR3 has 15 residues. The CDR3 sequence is CASSLERGGVYEQYF. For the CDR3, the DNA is TGTGCCAGCAGCCTCGAGCGGGGGGGCGTTTACGAGCAGTACTTC.

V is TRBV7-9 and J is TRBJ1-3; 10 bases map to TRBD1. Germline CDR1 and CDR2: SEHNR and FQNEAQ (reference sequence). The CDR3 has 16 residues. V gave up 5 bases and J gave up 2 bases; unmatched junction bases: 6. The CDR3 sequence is CASSPRGTGAGNTIYF. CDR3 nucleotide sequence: TGTGCCAGCAGCCCACGCGGGACAGGGGCTGGAAACACCATATATTTT.

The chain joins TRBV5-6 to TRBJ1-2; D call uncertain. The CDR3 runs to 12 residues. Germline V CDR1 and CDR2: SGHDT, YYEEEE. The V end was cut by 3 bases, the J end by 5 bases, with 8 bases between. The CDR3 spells CASSSTEYGYTF. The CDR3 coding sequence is TGTGCCAGCAGCTCGACCGAATATGGCTACACCTTC. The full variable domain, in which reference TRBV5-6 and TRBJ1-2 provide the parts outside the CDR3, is DAGVTQSPTHLIKTRGQQVTLRCSPKSGHDTVSWYQQALGQGPQFIFQYYEEEERQRGNFPDRFSGHQFPNYSSELNVNALLLGDSALYLCASSSTEYGYTFGSGTRLTVV.

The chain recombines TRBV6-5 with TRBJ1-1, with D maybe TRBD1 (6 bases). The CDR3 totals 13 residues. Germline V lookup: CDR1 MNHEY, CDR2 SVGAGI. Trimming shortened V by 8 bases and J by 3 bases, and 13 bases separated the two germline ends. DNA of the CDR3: TGTGCCAGCCAGGGGACGAGGGACACTGAAGCTTTCTTT. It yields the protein CASQGTRDTEAFF.

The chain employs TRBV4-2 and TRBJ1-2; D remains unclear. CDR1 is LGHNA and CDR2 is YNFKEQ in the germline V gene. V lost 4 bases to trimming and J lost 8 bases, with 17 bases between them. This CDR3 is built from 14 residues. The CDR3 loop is CASSPNGREVGYTF. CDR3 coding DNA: TGTGCCAGCAGCCCTAATGGCCGGGAGGTCGGCTACACCTTC.

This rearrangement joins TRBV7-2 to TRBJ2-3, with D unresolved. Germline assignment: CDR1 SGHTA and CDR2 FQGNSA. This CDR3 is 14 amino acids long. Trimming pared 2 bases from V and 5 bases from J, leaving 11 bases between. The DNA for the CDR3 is TGTGCCAGCAGCTTAACACACCTCAGAGATACGCAGTATTTT. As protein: CASSLTHLRDTQYF. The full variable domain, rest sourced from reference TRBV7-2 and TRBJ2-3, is GAGVSQSPSNKVTEKGKDVELRCDPISGHTALYWYRQSLGQGLEFLIYFQGNSAPDKSGLPSDRFSAERTGGSVSTLTIQRTQQEDSAVYLCASSLTHLRDTQYFGPGTRLTVL.

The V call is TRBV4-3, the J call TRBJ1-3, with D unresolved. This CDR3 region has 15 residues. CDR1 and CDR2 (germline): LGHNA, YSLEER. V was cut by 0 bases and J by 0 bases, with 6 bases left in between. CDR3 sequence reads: CASSQEYFSGNTIYF. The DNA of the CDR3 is TGCGCCAGCAGCCAAGAATACTTCTCTGGAAACACCATATATTTT.

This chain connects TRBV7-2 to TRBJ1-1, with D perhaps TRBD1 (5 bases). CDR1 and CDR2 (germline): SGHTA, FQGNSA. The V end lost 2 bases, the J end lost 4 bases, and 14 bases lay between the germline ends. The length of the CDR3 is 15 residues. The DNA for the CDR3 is TGTGCCAGCAGCTTATATAGGGGCGGCGGCACTGAAGCTTTCTTT. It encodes CASSLYRGGGTEAFF.

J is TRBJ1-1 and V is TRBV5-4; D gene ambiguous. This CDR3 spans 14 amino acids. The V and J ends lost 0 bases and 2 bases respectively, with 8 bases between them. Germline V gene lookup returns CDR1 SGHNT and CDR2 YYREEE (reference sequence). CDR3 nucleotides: TGTGCCAGCAGCTTGGTTACCCTTAACACTGAAGCTTTCTTT. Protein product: CASSLVTLNTEAFF.

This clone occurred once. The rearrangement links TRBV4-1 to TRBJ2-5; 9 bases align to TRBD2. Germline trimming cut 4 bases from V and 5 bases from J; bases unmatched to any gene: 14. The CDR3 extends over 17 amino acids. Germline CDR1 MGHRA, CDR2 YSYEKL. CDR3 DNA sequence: TGCGCCAGCAGCCCATATCCTAGCGGGACGGTGGGTGAGACCCAGTACTTC. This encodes CASSPYPSGTVGETQYF.

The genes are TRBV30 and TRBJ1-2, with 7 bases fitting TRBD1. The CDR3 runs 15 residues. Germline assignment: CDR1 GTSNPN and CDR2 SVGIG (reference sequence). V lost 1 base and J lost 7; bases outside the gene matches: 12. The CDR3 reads CAWSGARGVLSGYTF. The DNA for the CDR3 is TGTGCCTGGAGTGGCGCCAGGGGGGTTTTAAGTGGCTACACCTTC.

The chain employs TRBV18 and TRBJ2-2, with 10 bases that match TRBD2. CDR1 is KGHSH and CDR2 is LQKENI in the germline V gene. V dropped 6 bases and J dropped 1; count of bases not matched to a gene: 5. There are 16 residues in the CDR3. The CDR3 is CASSPRTSGNTGELFF. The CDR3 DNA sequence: TGTGCCAGCTCGCCTAGGACTAGCGGGAACACCGGGGAGCTGTTTTTT.